The subject of this entry is one T cell receptor beta chain. The source of the sample is a study of T cells in localized non-small cell lung cancer. The V end lost 2 bases, the J end lost 0 bases, and 8 bases lay between the germline ends. CDR1 and CDR2 from the germline V gene are MNHNS and SASEGT. The CDR3 runs to 16 residues. The table came from immunoSEQ multiplex PCR; TCRdb's copy has only in-frame clones and leaves some out. Counted here are fewer than 75,000 clones, about 88% occurring once; the ten biggest clones make up 1% to 1.5%. The sequence was obtained from a female donor older than 55 with stage I lung adenocarcinoma. Specimen: peripheral blood, collected before any cancer treatment. V is TRBV6-1 and J is TRBJ1-6, with D uncertain. CDR3 in amino acids: CASSERPDSYNSPLHF. For the CDR3, the DNA is TGTGCCAGCAGTGAACGACCCGACTCCTATAATTCACCCCTCCACTTT.